In its sample, the clone carrying this TCR beta chain was seen a few times. Its target is unknown. Time point denoted: patch test 1, 2 weeks after DPC sensitization. Treatment denoted: therapeutic diphenylcyclopropenone sensitization with weekly scalp DPC. These data belong to a study of human T cells and chemical hapten exposure. Notes on the study in general: No alteration of TCRs above 1 in 1000 frequency was seen with DPC sensitization.

Germline assignment: CDR1 MDHEN and CDR2 SYDVKM. Trimming cost V 4 bases and J 2 bases, with 15 bases left between them. The CDR3 has 16 residues. TCRdb redid the calling of the RACE reads with MiXCR, one entry per CDR3 protein. Counted here are 150,000 to 200,000 distinct CDR3 sequences, more than 12% occurring once; the ten biggest clones make up 1.7%. Sequenced material: whole blood, taken in connection with sensitization to the hapten diphenylcyclopropenone (DPC). V is TRBV28 and J is TRBJ1-3; weak D call: TRBD1 (6 bases). The receptor was derived from a woman in her thirties with alopecia areata. Some clones in this sample may be carry-over from other donors' samples. The CDR3 is CASSSPISGAGNTIYF. The CDR3 DNA follows: TGTGCCAGCAGTTCTCCTATTTCAGGGGCTGGAAACACCATATATTTT.